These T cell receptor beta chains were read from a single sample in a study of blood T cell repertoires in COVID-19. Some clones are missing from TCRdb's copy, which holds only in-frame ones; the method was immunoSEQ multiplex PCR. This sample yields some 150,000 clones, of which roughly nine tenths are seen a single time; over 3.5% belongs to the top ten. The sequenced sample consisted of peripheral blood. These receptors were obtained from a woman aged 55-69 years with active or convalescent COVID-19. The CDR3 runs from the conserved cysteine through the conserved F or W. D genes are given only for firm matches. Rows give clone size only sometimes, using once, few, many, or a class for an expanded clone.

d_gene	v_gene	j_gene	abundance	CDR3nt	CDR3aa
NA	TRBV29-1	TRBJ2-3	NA	TGCACCCTCAAGGGGGGAGGGTATACGCAGTATTTT	CTLKGGGYTQYF
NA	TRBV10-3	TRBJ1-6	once	TGTGCCATCAAGGAGTCGGGAGGTTCACCCCTCCACTTT	CAIKESGGSPLHF
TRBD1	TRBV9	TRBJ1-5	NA	TGTGCCAGCAGCGGACAGGGGGCGGGGCAGCCCCAGCATTTT	CASSGQGAGQPQHF
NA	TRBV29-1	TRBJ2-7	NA	TGCAGCGTTGAAGATCAGGGACTGGGCCTATACGAGCAGTACTTC	CSVEDQGLGLYEQYF
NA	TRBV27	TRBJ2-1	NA	TGTGCCAGCAGTTTTCCGGGGAGTTCCTACAATGAGCAGTTCTTC	CASSFPGSSYNEQFF
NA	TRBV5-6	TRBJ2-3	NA	TGTGCCAGCAGCTTGGGAACAGGGTCTTACGGAACGCAGTATTTT	CASSLGTGSYGTQYF
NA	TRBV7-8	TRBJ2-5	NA	TGTGCCAGCAGCTTAGGGGGGGAACGGGCGGAGACCCAGTACTTC	CASSLGGERAETQYF
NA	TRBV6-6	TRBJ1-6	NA	TGTGCCAGCAGTTACGACAGACCCAATAATTCACCCCTCCACTTT	CASSYDRPNNSPLHF
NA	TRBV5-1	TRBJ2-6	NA	TGCGCCAGCAGCTTGGGCGGTGAGGCCAACGTCCTGACTTTC	CASSLGGEANVLTF
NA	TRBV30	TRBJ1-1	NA	TGTGCCCGAATAAGACAGGACGCATCTGAAGCTTTCTTT	CARIRQDASEAFF
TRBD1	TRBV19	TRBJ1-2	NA	TGTGCCAGCTCCGCGGGACAGGGAGGTTTTGGCTACACCTTC	CASSAGQGGFGYTF
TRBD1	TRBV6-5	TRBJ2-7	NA	TGTGCCAGCAGTACAGGGGGTACTGGCTACGAGCAGTACTTC	CASSTGGTGYEQYF
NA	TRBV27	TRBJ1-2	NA	TGTGCCAGCAGTCCAACAACGGACAGACGAATTGGCTACACCTTC	CASSPTTDRRIGYTF
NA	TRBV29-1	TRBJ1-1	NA	TGCAGCGTCGCCCCAACCCGGGGGAACACTGAAGCTTTCTTT	CSVAPTRGNTEAFF
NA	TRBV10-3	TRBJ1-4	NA	TGTGCCATCAGTCTTGACAGTCCCCCCGATGAAAAACTGTTTTTT	CAISLDSPPDEKLFF
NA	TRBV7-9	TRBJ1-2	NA	TGTGCCAGCAGCTTTTGGACAGAACCGCCCTACTATGGCTACACCTTC	CASSFWTEPPYYGYTF
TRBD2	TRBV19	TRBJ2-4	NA	TGTGCCAGCGCCGGGGGGGACATTCAGTACTTC	CASAGGDIQYF
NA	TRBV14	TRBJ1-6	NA	TGTGCCAGCAGCCTGACAGGCGATTCACCCCTCCACTTT	CASSLTGDSPLHF
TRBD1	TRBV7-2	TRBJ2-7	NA	TGTGCCAGCAGCCCCACCGCCGGGACAGGGAACGAGCAGTACTTC	CASSPTAGTGNEQYF
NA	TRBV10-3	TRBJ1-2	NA	TGTGCCATCAGTGAGTCCTCGGACTATGGCTACACCTTC	CAISESSDYGYTF
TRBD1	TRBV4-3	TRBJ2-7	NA	TGCGCCAGCAGCCAAGATCGAAGGCAGGGGGCCTACGAGCAGTACTTC	CASSQDRRQGAYEQYF
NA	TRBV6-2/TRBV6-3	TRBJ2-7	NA	TGTGCCAGCAGTTACAGGCGGGGATCCTCCTACGAGCAGTACTTC	CASSYRRGSSYEQYF
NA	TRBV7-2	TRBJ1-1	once	TGTGCCAGCAGCCAAGGACAGAACACTGAAGCTTTCTTT	CASSQGQNTEAFF